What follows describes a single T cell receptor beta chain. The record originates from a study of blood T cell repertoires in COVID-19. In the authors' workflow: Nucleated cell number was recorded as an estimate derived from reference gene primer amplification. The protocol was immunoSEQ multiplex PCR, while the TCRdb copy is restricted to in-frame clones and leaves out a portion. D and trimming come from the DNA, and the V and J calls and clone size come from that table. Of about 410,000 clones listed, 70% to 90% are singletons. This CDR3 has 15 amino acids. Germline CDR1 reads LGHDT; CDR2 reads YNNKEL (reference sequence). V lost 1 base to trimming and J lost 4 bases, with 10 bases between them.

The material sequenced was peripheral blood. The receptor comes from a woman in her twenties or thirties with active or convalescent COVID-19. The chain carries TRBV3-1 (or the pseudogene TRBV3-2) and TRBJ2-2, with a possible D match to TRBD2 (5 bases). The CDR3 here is CASSQGTGITGELFF. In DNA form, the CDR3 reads TGTGCCAGCAGCCAAGGAACCGGGATCACCGGGGAGCTGTTTTTT.